One and the same sample provided the 15 T cell receptor beta chains below, sequenced in a study of breast tumors, draining lymph nodes, adjacent tissues. TCRdb reprocessed the multiplex PCR reads via MiXCR and lists one record per CDR3 protein. The table lists about 300,000 distinct CDR3 sequences, under 35% of them singletons. The lymph nodes were axillary draining lymph nodes from breast cancer patients. Sequencing input: axillary lymph node tissue. The receptors come from a female donor with breast cancer. Some clones in this sample may be carry-over from other donors' samples.

This clonotype was observed many times. The junction departs from germline at one end; a sequencing error may be responsible. This chain joins TRBV7-7 and TRBJ2-2; the D is unclear. Looked up from germline, CDR1 is SSHAT and CDR2 is FNYEAQ (reference sequence). CDR3 size: 15 residues. CDR3 loop: CASSLGVGVSEELFF. CDR3 in DNA: TGTGCTAGCAGCTTAGGCGTTGGGGTTTCGGAGGAGCTGTTTTTT. The variable domain in full, with the rest retrieved from reference TRBV7-7 and TRBJ2-2, is GAGVSQSPRYKVTKRGQDVTLRCDPISSHATLYWYQQALGQGPEFLTYFNYEAQPDKSGLPSDRFSAERPEGSISTLTIQRTEQRDSAMYRCASSLGVGVSEELFFGEGSRLTVL.

CDR3 DNA: TGTGCCAGCAGTTCCACCGGGACAGGTTACACAGATACGCAGTATTTT. Protein product: CASSSTGTGYTDTQYF. The chain couples TRBV27 to TRBJ2-3; 8 bases agree with TRBD1. This CDR3 contains 16 residues. V was pared by 4 bases and J by 2 bases, with 8 bases of the junction left unmatched. Per the germline V gene, CDR1 is MNHEY and CDR2 is SMNVEV (reference sequence).

This clonotype was observed many times. The gene calls are TRBV11-2 and TRBJ1-3; D perhaps matches TRBD1 (5 bases). Trimming pared 4 bases from V and 10 bases from J, leaving 17 bases between. CDR1 is SGHAT and CDR2 is FQNNGV in the germline V gene. The CDR3 is made up of 14 amino acids. The CDR3 bases are TGTGCCAGCAGCTCCCCCCGGGGACGGAGTACCATATATTTT. Amino acids: CASSSPRGRSTIYF.

On this clonotype: The CDR3 carries no conserved terminal phenylalanine or tryptophan, so it likely arises from a read error. The genes are TRBV5-5 and TRBJ2-7; TRBD1 agrees at 9 bases. Trimming at V came to 4 bases and at J to 4 bases, leaving 9 bases not matched to a gene. Germline V lookup: CDR1 SGHKS, CDR2 YYEKEE (reference sequence). The CDR3 spans 15 residues. This CDR3 is CASSQSVDRGYEQYL. The CDR3 nucleotides read TGTGCCAGCAGCCAGTCTGTCGACAGGGGGTACGAGCAGTACCTC.

The sample holds many counts of this clonotype. J is TRBJ2-2 and V is TRBV5-4; the D is unclear. The germline V gene encodes CDR1 SGHNT and CDR2 YYREEE (reference sequence). V shed 0 bases and J shed 6 bases, with 6 bases lying between them. This CDR3 is built from 13 residues. Here the CDR3 DNA reads TGTGCCAGCAGCTTGGAGGGCTCCGGGGAGCTGTTTTTT. It translates to CASSLEGSGELFF.

This clonotype was detected a few times. This sequence joins TRBV20-1 and TRBJ2-1; TRBD2 matches 15 bases. Germline CDR1 and CDR2: DFQATT and SNEGSKA (reference sequence). There are 20 residues in the CDR3. V gave up 3 bases and J gave up 4 bases; unmatched junction bases: 16. The chain's CDR3 is CSARVFRTSGRAPLYNEQFF. The CDR3 coding sequence is TGCAGTGCTAGGGTATTTAGGACTAGCGGGAGGGCACCCCTATACAATGAGCAGTTCTTC.

At least ten counts were recorded for this clonotype. This chain connects TRBV20-1 to TRBJ1-2; D is ambiguous. The germline V gene has CDR1 DFQATT and CDR2 SNEGSKA (reference sequence). The CDR3 is 15 amino acids. Trimming left V 3 bases short and J 6 bases short, with 20 bases between. The CDR3 loop reads CSASALYVASNGYTF. The CDR3 coding sequence is TGCAGTGCTAGTGCCTTATACGTCGCCTCTAATGGCTACACCTTC.

This clonotype was counted ten times or more. This chain joins TRBV19 and TRBJ2-1, with D maybe TRBD1 (6 bases). Germline-derived CDR1 and CDR2 are LNHDA and SQIVND (reference sequence). Trimming shortened V by 11 bases and J by 7 bases, and 21 bases separated the two germline ends. This CDR3 region has 14 residues. CDR3 DNA sequence: TGTGCCGCTAAGGGGTTAGGGGGTCGGAATGAGCAGTTCTTC. Translation: CAAKGLGGRNEQFF. The variable domain in full, with the rest retrieved from reference TRBV19 and TRBJ2-1, is DGGITQSPKYLFRKEGQNVTLSCEQNLNHDAMYWYRQDPGQGLRLIYYSQIVNDFQKGDIAEGYSVSREKKESFPLTVTSAQKNPTAFYLCAAKGLGGRNEQFFGPGTRLTVL.

This clonotype has a count of ten or more. V is TRBV12-3 or TRBV12-4 and J is TRBJ1-2; weak D call: TRBD1 (5 bases). V gave up 5 bases and J gave up 7 bases, with 11 bases separating them. This CDR3 spans 12 amino acids. This CDR3 is CASSPDRFGYTF. Here the CDR3 DNA reads TGTGCCAGCAGTCCCGACAGATTTGGCTACACCTTC.

Notes on this clonotype: A read error is likely, as this CDR3 ends without the conserved phenylalanine or tryptophan. The DNA is omitted, as the CDR3 cannot be located on it reliably, and the CDR3 follows TCRdb's listing. The chain is built from TRBV7-3 and TRBJ2-2. The CDR3 extends over 14 residues, inclusive of both ends. From germline, CDR1 is SGHTA and CDR2 FQGTGA. This CDR3 reads CASSLGANTGELVL.

This clonotype was seen many times. The V call is TRBV29-1, the J call TRBJ2-3; tentative D call: TRBD1 (6 bases). The CDR3 spans 11 residues. Germline assignment: CDR1 SQVTM and CDR2 ANQGSEA. V lost 7 bases to trimming and J lost 6 bases, with 11 bases between them. CDR3 coding DNA: TGCAGCGCCTCAGGGGCTGATACGCAGTATTTT. It yields the protein CSASGADTQYF.

This clonotype was seen more than once but under ten times. The CDR3 sequence: CASSPTSGRGNEQFF. CDR3 nucleotides: TGCGCCAGCAGCCCGACTAGCGGGCGGGGCAATGAGCAGTTCTTC. This chain connects TRBV4-1 to TRBJ2-1; TRBD2 aligns across 10 bases. The V segment lost 4 bases and the J segment 6 bases; nucleotides outside the gene matches: 6. Looked up from germline, CDR1 is MGHRA and CDR2 is YSYEKL. CDR3 length: 15 amino acids.

This clonotype was seen only once. The chain couples TRBV5-1 to TRBJ2-2; D is possibly TRBD1 (5 bases). The CDR3 length is 15 residues. The germline V gene encodes CDR1 SGHRS and CDR2 YFSETQ. Trimming removed 7 bases at V and 3 bases at J, with 16 bases between. The CDR3 is CASRDPLGDTGELFF. The CDR3 DNA reads TGCGCCAGCCGTGACCCATTAGGGGACACCGGGGAGCTGTTTTTT.

The chain employs TRBV5-5 and TRBJ2-5; 10 positions match TRBD1. The CDR3 extends over 15 amino acids. V gave up 5 bases and J gave up 4 bases; unmatched junction bases: 8. Germline V gene lookup returns CDR1 SGHKS and CDR2 YYEKEE (reference sequence). DNA of the CDR3: TGTGCCAGCAGGAACGGGACAGGGGTGGGAGAGACCCAGTACTTC. Protein sequence: CASRNGTGVGETQYF.

Comment on this clonotype: This could be a read error, since a much larger clone is one nucleotide away. CDR3 sequence reads: CASGIGLGRTGELFF. Here the CDR3 DNA reads TGTGCCAGTGGTATCGGACTAGGCAGGACCGGGGAGCTGTTTTTT. The rearrangement joins TRBV19 to TRBJ2-2, with 7 positions matching TRBD2. Germline V gene data show CDR1 as LNHDA and CDR2 as SQIVND (reference sequence). This CDR3 has 15 residues.